Listed here are 25 T cell receptor beta chains from one sample, sequenced in a study of Ad26.COV2.S vaccination and SARS-CoV-2 variants. Repertoires were generated with immunoSEQ multiplex PCR, while TCRdb's copy carries only in-frame clones and drops some. The sample contains over 400,000 clones, 92% of which appear only once. Treatment here: about 20 received Ad26.COV2.S at low or high dose, single or two shots; 5 received placebo; per-sample allocation not given. Repertoires come from day 63 after the first vaccine or placebo injection. The input for sequencing was peripheral blood, taken in a trial of Ad26.COV2.S vaccine versus placebo. Receptors were obtained from a person aged 18-65 years who received the Ad26.COV2.S COVID-19 vaccine or a placebo.

This clone was observed a handful of times. The rearrangement joins TRBV27 to TRBJ1-5; 8 nucleotides line up with TRBD1. Per the germline V gene, CDR1 is MNHEY and CDR2 is SMNVEV (reference sequence). J gave up 0 bases and V 5 bases, and 12 bases lay outside the gene matches. This CDR3 contains 18 residues. CDR3 protein: CASSPRQGRGYSNQPQHF. CDR3 in DNA: TGTGCCAGCAGTCCCCGACAGGGGAGGGGGTATAGCAATCAGCCCCAGCATTTT.

This clone appeared a few times. This chain links TRBV29-1 with TRBJ1-2, with D hard to call. V lost 0 bases, J lost 5 bases, and 16 bases lay in between. Germline lookup yields CDR1 SQVTM and CDR2 ANQGSEA. The CDR3 contains 15 residues. The CDR3 loop is CSVEETWAGFYGYTF. The DNA of the CDR3 is TGCAGCGTTGAAGAGACTTGGGCCGGATTTTATGGCTACACCTTC.

This clone was detected a few times. The V gene is TRBV6-5, the J gene TRBJ2-7; D uncertain. Trimming took off 5 bases at V and 5 bases at J, with 13 bases between the two ends. Per the germline V gene, CDR1 is MNHEY and CDR2 is SVGAGI. CDR3 length: 13 residues. DNA of the CDR3: TGTGCCAGCAGTACCCCGCCGCCCCACGAGCAGTACTTC. It encodes CASSTPPPHEQYF.

This chain joins TRBV3-1 (or the pseudogene TRBV3-2) and TRBJ2-2, with D possibly being TRBD2 (6 bases). V lost 5 bases, J lost 6 bases, and 13 bases lay in between. The CDR3 is 14 amino acids. Germline lookup yields CDR1 LGHDT and CDR2 YNNKEL (reference sequence). The CDR3 spells CASSTRLVPGELFF. In DNA form, the CDR3 reads TGTGCCAGCAGCACACGACTAGTCCCCGGGGAGCTGTTTTTT.

CDR3 nucleotides: TGTGCCAGCAGTAAATTTGAGGATCAGCCCCAGCATTTT. This encodes CASSKFEDQPQHF. V gene TRBV25-1 combines with J gene TRBJ1-5; no clear D gene. The V gene lost 5 bases and the J gene lost 5 bases, with 10 bases spanning the gap. The CDR3 runs 13 residues. The germline CDR1 and CDR2 sequences are MGHDK and SYGVNS.

The rearrangement joins TRBV5-1 to TRBJ2-7; no clear D. The length of the CDR3 is 14 residues. V lost 5 bases and J lost 0, with 12 bases in between. Germline CDR1 is SGHRS and CDR2 is YFSETQ. The DNA of the CDR3 is TGCGCCAGCAGTTTTAATGGGGTCTCCTACGAGCAGTACTTC. Protein product: CASSFNGVSYEQYF.

This chain uses TRBV5-4 with TRBJ2-7, with a tentative D call TRBD1 (6 bases). In germline, CDR1 is SGHNT, CDR2 YYREEE (reference sequence). The CDR3 length is 15 residues. V gave up 0 bases and J gave up 0 bases, with 10 bases separating them. The CDR3 loop reads CASSLEGVPSYEQYF. The CDR3 nucleotides are TGTGCCAGCAGCTTGGAGGGGGTACCCTCCTACGAGCAGTACTTC. The full variable domain, with the rest looked up from reference TRBV5-4 and TRBJ2-7, is ETGVTQSPTHLIKTRGQQVTLRCSSQSGHNTVSWYQQALGQGPQFIFQYYREEENGRGNFPPRFSGLQFPNYSSELNVNALELDDSALYLCASSLEGVPSYEQYFGPGTRLTVT.

V usage is TRBV4-1 and J usage is TRBJ2-6, with D unresolved. The CDR3 spans 17 residues. Trimming shortened V by 0 bases and J by 0 bases, and 9 bases separated the two germline ends. CDR1 is MGHRA and CDR2 is YSYEKL in the germline V gene. CDR3 region: CASSQDRVVSGANVLTF. The DNA for the CDR3 is TGCGCCAGCAGCCAAGACCGCGTCGTCTCTGGGGCCAACGTCCTGACTTTC.

The count of this clone is one. The chain combines TRBV9 with TRBJ1-2, with a possible D match to TRBD1 (5 bases). This CDR3 comprises 15 residues. V lost 0 bases, J lost 4 bases, and 13 bases lay in between. Looked up from germline, CDR1 is SGDLS and CDR2 is YYNGEE. CDR3 protein: CASSVVPDISYGYTF. The DNA for the CDR3 is TGTGCCAGCAGCGTAGTTCCGGACATTAGCTATGGCTACACCTTC.

This rearrangement joins TRBV4-3 to TRBJ2-5; unclear D gene. Between the trimmed V and J ends, which lost 4 bases and 1 base, there was a span of 1 base. Germline V gives CDR1 LGHNA, CDR2 YSLEER. CDR3 length: 11 amino acids. CDR3 sequence reads: CASSPQETQYF. DNA of the CDR3: TGCGCCAGCAGCCCCCAAGAGACCCAGTACTTC.

This clone was picked up a small number of times. The V call is TRBV2, the J call TRBJ1-1; TRBD1 matches at 8 bases. This CDR3 is built from 12 residues. The trim removed 11 bases at V and 4 bases at J, leaving 6 bases unmatched. The germline V gene encodes CDR1 SNHLY and CDR2 FYNNEI. For the CDR3, the DNA is TGTGCCGGGAAAACAGGGGGCACTGAAGCTTTCTTT. Amino acid sequence: CAGKTGGTEAFF.

The chain links TRBV6-7 to TRBJ1-4; TRBD1 agrees at 9 bases. TRBV6-7 is annotated as an ORF whose role is uncertain. Germline trimming cut 4 bases from V and 8 bases from J; bases unmatched to any gene: 14. This CDR3 has 17 residues. CDR3 DNA: TGTGCCAGCAGTTGCAGGATCTCCGGGACAGGGATAGAAAAACTGTTTTTT. Protein product: CASSCRISGTGIEKLFF.

J is TRBJ1-4 and V is TRBV28, with D perhaps matching TRBD1 (6 bases). Per germline, CDR1 MDHEN and CDR2 SYDVKM. This CDR3 is built from 16 residues. Trimming took 5 bases from V and 8 from J, leaving 21 bases between them. The CDR3 sequence: CASSPQGGGGVEKLFF. The CDR3 DNA follows: TGTGCCAGCAGTCCCCAAGGGGGGGGCGGCGTCGAAAAACTGTTTTTT.

The gene calls are TRBV9 and TRBJ1-2; weak D call: TRBD1 (6 bases). Germline V gene data show CDR1 as SGDLS and CDR2 as YYNGEE. The CDR3 runs 16 residues. V lost 5 bases, J lost 4 bases, and 21 bases lay in between. The CDR3 DNA is TGTGCCAGCAGGTTCGATAAACAGGGACTCGGCTATGGCTACACCTTC. This sequence encodes CASRFDKQGLGYGYTF.

In this sample, this clone turned up once. The V gene is TRBV19, the J gene TRBJ1-2, with D hard to call. The CDR3 runs to 13 residues. V was cut by 3 bases and J by 2 bases, with 7 bases left in between. The germline gives CDR1 LNHDA, CDR2 SQIVND (reference sequence). CDR3 nucleotide sequence: TGTGCCAGTAGTATGTGGTTAAACTATGGCTACACCTTC. Translating it yields CASSMWLNYGYTF.

This chain links TRBV7-9 with TRBJ2-7; 13 bases map to TRBD2. Unmatched junction bases numbered 4, after V lost 1 base and J lost 4 bases. Germline V gene data show CDR1 as SEHNR and CDR2 as FQNEAQ (reference sequence). The CDR3 totals 16 residues. As DNA, the CDR3 is TGTGCCAGCAGCTTAGGGACTAGCGGGGGTCGGTACGAGCAGTACTTC. Encoded protein: CASSLGTSGGRYEQYF. The variable domain in full, with the rest retrieved from reference TRBV7-9 and TRBJ2-7, is DTGVSQNPRHKITKRGQNVTFRCDPISEHNRLYWYRQTLGQGPEFLTYFQNEAQLEKSRLLSDRFSAERPKGSFSTLEIQRTEQGDSAMYLCASSLGTSGGRYEQYFGPGTRLTVT.

The genes are TRBV27 and TRBJ2-7; 9 nucleotides match TRBD2. Germline V gives CDR1 MNHEY, CDR2 SMNVEV (reference sequence). V trimming: 4 bases; J trimming: 2 bases; junction bases outside the gene matches: 9. There are 16 residues in the CDR3. The DNA of the CDR3 is TGTGCCAGCAGTTGGGTAGCGGGGGCCGGCACCTACGAGCAGTACTTC. Translating gives CASSWVAGAGTYEQYF.

The chain has TRBV6-5 and TRBJ2-7, with 9 bases matching TRBD1. CDR1 and CDR2 from the germline V gene are MNHEY and SVGAGI. V lost 7 bases and J lost 9; bases outside the gene matches: 7. The length of the CDR3 is 12 residues. The CDR3 is CASIGGQGWQYF. Here the CDR3 DNA reads TGTGCCAGCATCGGCGGACAGGGGTGGCAGTACTTC.

The genes are TRBV29-1 and TRBJ2-7; a weak D match, TRBD1 (5 bases). The germline gives CDR1 SQVTM, CDR2 ANQGSEA. This CDR3 spans 14 amino acids. V dropped 2 bases and J dropped 7 bases, with 18 bases sitting between them. CDR3 nucleotides: TGCAGCGTTGAAAACCCCCGTAGACAGTATGAGCAGTACTTC. This codes for CSVENPRRQYEQYF.

The chain couples TRBV19 to TRBJ1-1; the D gene is possibly TRBD1 (6 bases). V lost 9 bases and J 1 base, leaving 15 bases between the germline ends. There are 14 residues in the CDR3. Per the germline V gene, CDR1 is LNHDA and CDR2 is SQIVND (reference sequence). CDR3 region: CASQKGGENTEAFF. The CDR3 DNA reads TGTGCCAGCCAAAAGGGGGGGGAGAACACTGAAGCTTTCTTT.

The chain combines TRBV9 with TRBJ2-3; 10 bases map to TRBD1. Trimming took 0 bases from V and 2 from J; bases not matched to a gene: 6. Looked up from germline, CDR1 is SGDLS and CDR2 is YYNGEE. This CDR3 has 17 amino acids. CDR3 residues: CASSVAPGTGVTDTQYF. CDR3 DNA: TGTGCCAGCAGCGTAGCCCCCGGGACAGGGGTCACAGATACGCAGTATTTT.

This chain uses TRBV24-1 with TRBJ2-1; no clear D gene. Trimming removed 7 bases at V and 1 base at J, with 16 bases between. Germline lookup yields CDR1 KGHDR and CDR2 SFDVKD. CDR3 length equals 16 residues. CDR3 in amino acids: CATSDSWEVSYNEQFF. CDR3 DNA sequence: TGTGCCACCAGCGATAGTTGGGAAGTTTCCTACAATGAGCAGTTCTTC.

CDR3 in amino acids: CASSAGTGANGYTF. The CDR3 nucleotides are TGTGCCAGCTCAGCCGGGACAGGGGCCAACGGCTACACCTTC. V usage is TRBV18 and J usage is TRBJ1-2; 10 nucleotides align to TRBD1. The V gene end was trimmed by 5 bases and the J gene end by 8 bases; junction bases not matched to a gene: 8. Germline loops: CDR1 KGHSH, CDR2 LQKENI. CDR3 length: 14 residues.

The rearrangement joins TRBV9 to TRBJ2-6; D is possibly TRBD1 (5 bases). From germline, CDR1 is SGDLS and CDR2 YYNGEE. Between the trimmed V and J ends, which lost 3 bases and 0 bases, there was a span of 13 bases. CDR3 length: 17 residues. The CDR3 is CASSARQFPSGANVLTF. CDR3 coding DNA: TGTGCCAGCAGCGCCCGACAGTTTCCCTCTGGGGCCAACGTCCTGACTTTC.

CDR3 DNA sequence: TGTGCCAGCAGCTTGAGGCGAATCCTGAGCTCCTACGAGCAGTACTTC. Encoded protein: CASSLRRILSSYEQYF. J is TRBJ2-7 and V is TRBV5-6, with no clear D. Trimming took 1 base from V and 0 from J, leaving 14 bases between them. This CDR3 contains 16 residues. Germline loops: CDR1 SGHDT, CDR2 YYEEEE.